What follows are 20 T cell receptor beta chains derived from one specimen sequenced in a study of T cell changes during pregnancy in multiple sclerosis. The protocol was immunoSEQ multiplex PCR, while the TCRdb copy is restricted to in-frame clones and leaves out a portion. The profile shows 40,000 to 50,000 clones, 89% of them singletons. Sequenced material: CD4+ T cells from peripheral blood mononuclear cells, taken in the first trimester of pregnancy. These receptors came from a female donor with multiple sclerosis, enrolled in a pregnancy study.

This chain links TRBV27 with TRBJ2-3; possible D gene TRBD2, 6 bases. Trimming removed 8 bases at V and 0 bases at J, with 9 bases between. From germline, CDR1 is MNHEY and CDR2 SMNVEV (reference sequence). This CDR3 comprises 13 residues. The chain's CDR3 is CASGGFSTDTQYF. The CDR3, as DNA: TGTGCCAGCGGGGGGTTTAGCACAGATACGCAGTATTTT.

This sequence joins TRBV6-6 and TRBJ2-7; D call uncertain. V was shortened by 0 bases and J by 6 bases, with 6 bases between the two germline ends. The CDR3 runs to 12 residues. Germline assignment: CDR1 MNHNY and CDR2 SVGAGI (reference sequence). The CDR3 DNA reads as TGTGCCAGCAGTTACTCTGGGCGCGAGCAGTACTTC. Residues: CASSYSGREQYF.

The V gene is TRBV5-6, the J gene TRBJ1-4, with 8 bases fitting TRBD1. CDR1 is SGHDT, CDR2 YYEEEE, per germline. After removal of 4 bases from V and 11 bases from J, the junction contained 7 bases not matched to a gene. There are 13 residues in the CDR3. The CDR3 coding sequence is TGTGCCAGCAGCCGGGAGGACAGGGACAAACTGTTTTTT. Translation gives CASSREDRDKLFF.

The chain has TRBV1 and TRBJ1-5; the table's D gene call, TRBD1, was not cross checked with the DNA. TRBV1 represents a pseudogene. This CDR3 is built from 17 residues. CDR3 nucleotides: TGCACCAGCAGCCAAGATCGGGGGACAGGGGGTTTCCAGCCCCAGCATTTT. Amino acid sequence: CTSSQDRGTGGFQPQHF.

CDR3 in amino acids: CASSRSTRTGFRETQYF. The CDR3 DNA reads TGTGCCAGTAGTAGAAGTACGCGGACAGGGTTCCGAGAGACCCAGTACTTC. J is TRBJ2-5 and V is TRBV19; TRBD1 aligns across 8 bases. This CDR3 contains 17 residues. Losses at the gene ends were 4 bases for V and 4 bases for J; bases not matched to a gene: 14. Germline V lookup: CDR1 LNHDA, CDR2 SQIVND (reference sequence).

This chain joins TRBV2 and TRBJ1-2, with a tentative D call TRBD1 (5 bases). The CDR3 covers 12 residues. V gave up 2 bases and J gave up 8 bases, with 9 bases separating them. Germline lookup yields CDR1 SNHLY and CDR2 FYNNEI. Here the CDR3 DNA reads TGTGCCAGCAGTGAAAACGGGGGGGGCTACACCTTC. It specifies CASSENGGGYTF.

The J gene is TRBJ2-6, the V gene TRBV6-4; no clear D gene. Germline CDR1 and CDR2: MRHNA and SNTAGT. This CDR3 region has 15 residues. Trimming left V 3 bases short and J 0 bases short, with 6 bases between. The CDR3 DNA reads as TGTGCCAGCAGTGAACAGAGCTCTGGGGCCAACGTCCTGACTTTC. Its protein is CASSEQSSGANVLTF.

This sequence joins TRBV28 and TRBJ2-7; 9 nucleotides match TRBD1. Trimming took 8 bases from V and 6 from J; bases not matched to a gene: 8. Germline V gene lookup returns CDR1 MDHEN and CDR2 SYDVKM. The CDR3 spans 13 residues. The CDR3, as DNA: TGTGCCAGCGCTCTGGGACAGGGACGCGAGCAGTACTTC. Translation gives CASALGQGREQYF.

The rearrangement uses TRBV7-9 and TRBJ2-7, with unresolved D. V gave up 4 bases and J gave up 2 bases, with 3 bases separating them. The CDR3 covers 11 residues. Germline assignment: CDR1 SEHNR and CDR2 FQNEAQ (reference sequence). CDR3 bases: TGTGCCAGCAGCTCTGCCTACGAGCAGTACTTC. Residues: CASSSAYEQYF.

V and J are TRBV20-1 and TRBJ1-1; D remains ambiguous. The CDR3 is 11 residues long. The V gene lost 6 bases and the J gene lost 7 bases, with 12 bases spanning the gap. Germline V gives CDR1 DFQATT, CDR2 SNEGSKA (reference sequence). The CDR3 DNA reads TGCAGTGCCCAAACAGAAATTGAAGCTTTCTTT. It translates to CSAQTEIEAFF.

This clone was counted between two and nine times. This sequence joins TRBV19 and TRBJ2-3, with 9 bases aligning to TRBD2. V trimming: 1 base; J trimming: 0 bases; junction bases outside the gene matches: 8. CDR3 length equals 18 residues. CDR1 and CDR2 from the germline V gene are LNHDA and SQIVND (reference sequence). CDR3 sequence: CASSIGLAGPTSTDTQYF. DNA for the CDR3: TGTGCCAGTAGTATAGGTCTAGCGGGACCCACTAGCACAGATACGCAGTATTTT.

The CDR3 DNA reads TGTGCCAGTAGTCTACAACAGGCGGTTGAAGCTTTCTTT. Amino acids: CASSLQQAVEAFF. This chain connects TRBV19 to TRBJ1-1; weak D call: TRBD1 (5 bases). Germline-derived CDR1 and CDR2 are LNHDA and SQIVND (reference sequence). The CDR3 runs to 13 residues. Trimming removed 5 bases at V and 7 bases at J, with 14 bases between.

This rearrangement joins TRBV4-1 to TRBJ1-2; D is undetermined. The germline V gene has CDR1 MGHRA and CDR2 YSYEKL. V was trimmed by 3 bases and J by 10 bases, leaving 15 bases between them. CDR3 length equals 13 residues. CDR3 bases: TGCGCCAGCAGCCACGAAGGACTATTTGACTACACCTTC. Its translation is CASSHEGLFDYTF.

The chain couples TRBV5-4 to TRBJ1-2, with TRBD1 identical over 7 bases. The V segment lost 6 bases and the J segment 8 bases; nucleotides outside the gene matches: 10. The CDR3 contains 13 residues. Germline CDR1 and CDR2: SGHNT and YYREEE (reference sequence). In DNA, the CDR3 is TGTGCCAGCACCCAAAGAACAGGGGACGGCTACACCTTC. This translates into CASTQRTGDGYTF.

This clone was seen only a few times. The gene calls are TRBV13 and TRBJ1-2; D possibly corresponds to TRBD1 (6 bases). Germline CDR1 and CDR2: PRHDT and FYEKMQ (reference sequence). V shed 6 bases and J shed 8 bases, with 16 bases lying between them. The CDR3 length is 13 residues. The CDR3 bases are TGTGCCAGCAGGTCACAGGGAGTCTACGGCTACACCTTC. This encodes CASRSQGVYGYTF.

The V and J genes are TRBV11-2 and TRBJ2-5; 8 bases match TRBD1. Germline CDR1 is SGHAT and CDR2 is FQNNGV. Unmatched junction bases numbered 6, after V lost 2 bases and J lost 4 bases. The CDR3 contains 15 residues. The CDR3 DNA reads TGTGCCAGCAGCTTACAGGGGGCTTCAGGAGAGACCCAGTACTTC. This sequence encodes CASSLQGASGETQYF.

V and J are TRBV28 and TRBJ2-3; tentatively, D is TRBD2 (5 bases). Germline lookup yields CDR1 MDHEN and CDR2 SYDVKM. This CDR3 has 13 residues. V lost 4 bases and J lost 8, with 13 bases in between. The CDR3 loop is CASSSPGLATQYF. The CDR3 nucleotides read TGTGCCAGCAGTTCCCCCGGGCTAGCTACGCAGTATTTT.

This chain uses TRBV19 with TRBJ1-5; D possibly corresponds to TRBD1 (6 bases). The CDR3 is 14 residues long. V was trimmed by 4 bases and J by 2 bases, leaving 9 bases between them. Germline lookup yields CDR1 LNHDA and CDR2 SQIVND (reference sequence). The CDR3 DNA reads as TGTGCCAGTAGTAACAGGGTTGGCAATCAGCCCCAGCATTTT. This codes for CASSNRVGNQPQHF. The whole variable domain, filled in from reference TRBV19 and TRBJ1-5, reads DGGITQSPKYLFRKEGQNVTLSCEQNLNHDAMYWYRQDPGQGLRLIYYSQIVNDFQKGDIAEGYSVSREKKESFPLTVTSAQKNPTAFYLCASSNRVGNQPQHFGDGTRLSIL.

The chain joins TRBV6-1 to TRBJ1-2; possible D gene TRBD1, 5 bases. This CDR3 has 15 amino acids. Trimming removed 2 bases at V and 4 bases at J, with 14 bases between. In germline, CDR1 is MNHNS, CDR2 SASEGT. Here the CDR3 reads CASSEPGVFGYGYTF. For the CDR3, the DNA is TGTGCCAGCAGTGAACCGGGGGTTTTTGGCTATGGCTACACCTTC.

This clone was seen only a few times. V usage is TRBV6-4 and J usage is TRBJ2-1; 8 nucleotides agree with TRBD1. Per germline, CDR1 MRHNA and CDR2 SNTAGT. This CDR3 is 15 amino acids long. After removal of 2 bases from V and 0 bases from J, the junction contained 0 bases not matched to a gene. The CDR3 DNA reads as TGTGCCAGCAGTGACACAGGGGGCTCCTACAATGAGCAGTTCTTC. This sequence encodes CASSDTGGSYNEQFF.